The rows below give T cell receptor beta chains drawn from one sample of a study of blood T cells in healthy people across ages. From the 5' RACE reads, TCRdb called clonotypes with MiXCR, one entry per CDR3 protein. The sample includes 800,000 to 950,000 distinct CDR3 sequences, under 40% of them seen just once. Sequencing input: blood. These TCRs come from a man aged 18 to 35 in good health. The CDR3 runs from the conserved cysteine through the conserved F or W. Fields, in order: D gene, clone size, V gene, J gene, CDR3 protein, CDR3 DNA. The D gene is left open where the match is weak. Clone size is not always given. Where it is, it says once, few, many or a class for expanded clones.

TRBD2	few	TRBV5-1	TRBJ2-5	CASSIYGTSQETQYF	TGCGCCAGCAGCATATACGGGACTAGTCAAGAGACCCAGTACTTC
TRBD2	many	TRBV5-6	TRBJ2-1	CASSGTSGTSGYNEQFF	TGTGCCAGCAGCGGGACTAGCGGGACATCGGGATACAATGAGCAGTTCTTC
TRBD1	many	TRBV29-1	TRBJ2-3	CSVKQGGTDTQYF	TGCAGCGTTAAACAGGGGGGCACAGATACGCAGTATTTT
.	many	TRBV6-1	TRBJ2-7	CASSATGTEQYF	TGTGCCAGCAGTGCAACAGGGACAGAGCAGTACTTC
TRBD2	.	TRBV7-2	TRBJ2-3	CASSLALSGGQGDTQYF	TGTGCCAGCAGCTTAGCGCTAAGCGGGGGGCAGGGAGATACGCAGTATTTT
.	many	TRBV6-1	TRBJ2-5	CASSEEALVFAAQYF	TGTGCCAGCAGTGAAGAGGCTCTTGTCTTTGCGGCCCAGTACTTC
TRBD2	.	TRBV9	TRBJ2-7	CASSPTAGTSYEQYF	TGTGCCAGCAGCCCTACAGCGGGGACCTCCTACGAGCAGTACTTC
.	.	TRBV7-2	TRBJ1-4	CASSSPLNEKLFF	TGTGCCAGCAGCTCCCCTTTAAATGAAAAACTGTTTTTT
.	.	TRBV7-9	TRBJ2-7	CASNDGYEQYF	TGTGCCAGCAACGACGGCTACGAGCAGTACTTC
.	few	TRBV20-1	TRBJ2-7	CSARVAGVYEQYF	TGCAGTGCTAGAGTGGCAGGGGTATATGAGCAGTACTTC
TRBD2	many	TRBV12-3/TRBV12-4	TRBJ2-7	CASSLGTSGNYEQYF	TGTGCCAGCAGCCTCGGGACTAGCGGTAACTACGAGCAGTACTTC
.	.	TRBV5-1	TRBJ2-2	CASRHPAGELFF	TGCGCCAGCAGGCACCCGGCCGGGGAGCTGTTTTTT
TRBD2	few	TRBV20-1	TRBJ2-5	CSARRRGVYQETQYF	TGCAGTGCTAGACGGCGGGGGGTTTACCAAGAGACCCAGTACTTC
TRBD2	many	TRBV12-3/TRBV12-4	TRBJ2-1	CASSLAGGPYNEQFF	TGTGCCAGCAGTCTAGCGGGGGGACCCTACAATGAGCAGTTCTTC
.	.	TRBV7-8	TRBJ2-3	CASSLKEGGTQYF	TGTGCCAGCAGCTTAAAAGAAGGGGGTACGCAGTATTTT
.	.	TRBV12-3/TRBV12-4	TRBJ2-3	CASSNWMTDTQYF	TGTGCCAGCAGCAACTGGATGACAGATACGCAGTATTTT
TRBD2	.	TRBV7-3	TRBJ2-1	CASSLIAGRSVGNNEQFF	TGTGCCAGCAGCTTAATAGCGGGGAGAAGTGTGGGGAACAATGAGCAGTTCTTC
.	.	TRBV20-1	TRBJ2-5	CSAPEWGGETQYF	TGCAGTGCTCCGGAGTGGGGTGGAGAGACCCAGTACTTC
.	.	TRBV5-1	TRBJ1-1	CASSLGAGWTFF	TGCGCCAGCAGCTTGGGTGCAGGGTGGACTTTCTTT
.	many	TRBV12-3/TRBV12-4	TRBJ2-7	CASSLQAYEQYF	TGTGCCAGCAGTTTACAGGCCTACGAGCAGTACTTC
TRBD1	few	TRBV28	TRBJ2-2	CASSLVDRSGGELFF	TGTGCCAGCAGCCTAGTGGACAGGAGTGGCGGGGAGCTGTTTTTT
TRBD1	few	TRBV3-1	TRBJ2-4	CASSQDSGQVFRTKNIQYF	TGTGCCAGCAGCCAAGATTCGGGACAGGTGTTTAGAACCAAAAACATTCAGTACTTC
.	.	TRBV5-4	TRBJ2-2	CASSLAVGAGTGELFF	TGTGCCAGCAGCTTGGCCGTGGGGGCCGGCACCGGGGAGCTGTTTTTT
TRBD1	.	TRBV5-4	TRBJ1-1	CASSSKDRLDVGEAFF	TGTGCCAGCAGCTCGAAGGACAGGCTAGACGTTGGTGAAGCTTTCTTT
TRBD1	many	TRBV20-1	TRBJ2-1	CSARTGWNEQFF	TGCAGTGCTCGGACAGGGTGGAATGAGCAGTTCTTC
TRBD1	few	TRBV5-6	TRBJ1-1	CASSQKRQGATEAFF	TGTGCCAGCAGCCAAAAGCGACAGGGCGCCACTGAAGCTTTCTTT
.	.	TRBV12-3/TRBV12-4	TRBJ2-3	CASSPGEATDTQYF	TGTGCCAGCAGTCCGGGGGAGGCCACAGATACGCAGTATTTT
.	few	TRBV11-2	TRBJ2-1	CASSTDRPDWDEQFF	TGTGCCAGCAGCACCGACAGACCTGATTGGGATGAGCAGTTCTTC
.	.	TRBV6-2/TRBV6-3	TRBJ1-2	CASSHTLQGAIGYTF	TGTGCCAGCAGTCACACCCTCCAAGGGGCGATCGGCTACACCTTT
.	.	TRBV10-3	TRBJ2-2	CAISEGYSSGELFF	TGTGCCATCAGTGAGGGTTATTCTTCCGGGGAGCTGTTTTTT
.	many	TRBV4-2	TRBJ2-7	CASSQYGKQEPYEQYF	TGTGCCAGCAGCCAATATGGGAAACAGGAACCCTACGAGCAGTACTTC
.	.	TRBV10-2	TRBJ2-6	CASSDRPSGANVLAF	TGCGCCAGCAGCGACAGGCCTTCTGGGGCCAACGTCCTGGCTTTC
TRBD1	many	TRBV12-3/TRBV12-4	TRBJ2-1	CASSTGGRGLNNEQFF	TGTGCCAGCAGTACGGGCGGCAGGGGGCTGAACAATGAGCAGTTCTTC
.	.	TRBV4-1	TRBJ1-5	CASSQEERQPQHF	TGCGCCAGCAGCCAAGAAGAGAGGCAGCCCCAGCATTTT
.	.	TRBV4-1	TRBJ1-3	CASSGQAPKGPGNTIYF	TGCGCCAGCAGTGGGCAGGCACCAAAGGGTCCTGGAAACACCATATATTTT
.	.	TRBV12-3/TRBV12-4	TRBJ2-2	CATSHRWQTTGELFF	TGTGCCACCTCTCATCGGTGGCAGACAACCGGGGAGCTGTTTTTT
TRBD2	.	TRBV6-2/TRBV6-3	TRBJ2-1	CASKGAGGSDEQFF	TGTGCCAGCAAGGGGGCGGGGGGGTCGGATGAGCAGTTCTTC
.	many	TRBV20-1	TRBJ2-1	CSARDTQSVDNEQFF	TGCAGTGCTAGAGATACCCAGTCGGTGGATAATGAGCAGTTCTTC
.	.	TRBV7-3	TRBJ1-6	CASSSNRVLANSPLHF	TGTGCCAGCAGCTCCAACAGGGTTCTTGCGAATTCACCCCTCCACTTT
TRBD2	.	TRBV12-3/TRBV12-4	TRBJ2-1	CASSTPSGGANEQFF	TGTGCCAGCAGCACCCCTAGCGGGGGGGCCAATGAGCAGTTCTTC
TRBD2	few	TRBV5-6	TRBJ2-3	CASSLRGVADTQYF	TGTGCCAGCAGCTTGCGGGGGGTGGCAGATACGCAGTATTTT